This T cell receptor beta chain was captured by sequencing in a study of blood T cell repertoires in COVID-19. At the level of the study: Specimens from acute and convalescent COVID-19 originated in the United States, Italy and Spain. Nucleic acid was either cDNA or gDNA, and it came from T cells, B-cell-depleted T cells, or PBMCs.

V shed 6 bases and J 0 bases; nucleotides not matched to a gene: 1. CDR3 length: 14 amino acids. The germline V gene encodes CDR1 SGHTA and CDR2 FQGTGA. Authors' processing steps: From reference gene primer amplification, estimates of nucleated cell counts were derived. Assay used: immunoSEQ multiplex PCR; TCRdb lists only in-frame clones, some missing. The V and J calls and the clone size are those of that table, but D and trimming were determined from the DNA. This sample has 150,000 to 200,000 clones; 82% occur once, and the top ten carry roughly 8.1%. The gene calls are TRBV7-3 and TRBJ2-2; 7 bases align to TRBD1. The sequence was obtained from a woman aged 65 to 85 with acute or convalescent COVID-19. The material sequenced was peripheral blood. Here the CDR3 reads CASRQGTNTGELFF. DNA of the CDR3: TGTGCCAGCAGACAGGGGACGAACACCGGGGAGCTGTTTTTT.